This TCR beta chain appears in the sequencing data of a study of blood T cell repertoires in COVID-19. Across the whole study: From the United States, Italy and Spain came samples of acute and convalescent COVID-19. Sources were T cells, B-cell-depleted T cells, or PBMCs; the material itself was cDNA or gDNA.

Authors' data handling: Using reference gene primer amplification, nucleated cell counts were estimated. This table comes from immunoSEQ multiplex PCR, and its TCRdb copy is limited to in-frame clones, with some not included. D and trimming were read from the DNA, whereas the V and J calls and clone size are those reported in that table. The table has approximately 180,000 clones, 75% to 90% seen once; the top ten hold about 7%. Worth noting for this clone: At one end the junction does not follow the germline gene, possibly because of a read error.

CDR1 is ENHRY and CDR2 is SYGVKD in the germline V gene. This CDR3 spans 13 amino acids. The sequenced sample was peripheral blood. This chain links TRBV10-3 with TRBJ1-1; 12 bases agree with TRBD1. The TCR originated in a middle-aged woman with COVID-19, enrolled during active disease. The CDR3: CAVRDRGRTEAFF. Written as DNA, the CDR3 is TGTGCCGTCAGGGACAGGGGGCGGACTGAAGCTTTCTTT.